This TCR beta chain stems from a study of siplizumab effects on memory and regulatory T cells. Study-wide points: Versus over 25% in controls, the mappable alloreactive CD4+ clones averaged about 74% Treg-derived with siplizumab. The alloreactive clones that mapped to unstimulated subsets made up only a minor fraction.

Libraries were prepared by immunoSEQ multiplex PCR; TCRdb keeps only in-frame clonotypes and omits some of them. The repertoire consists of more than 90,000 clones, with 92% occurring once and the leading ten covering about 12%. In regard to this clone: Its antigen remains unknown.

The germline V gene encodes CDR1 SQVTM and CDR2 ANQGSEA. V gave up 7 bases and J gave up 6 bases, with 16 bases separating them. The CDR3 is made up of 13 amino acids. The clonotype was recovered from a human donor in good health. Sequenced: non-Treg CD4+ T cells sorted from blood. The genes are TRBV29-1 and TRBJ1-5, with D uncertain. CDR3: CSGPPWVSQPQHF. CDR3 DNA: TGCAGCGGACCCCCGTGGGTTTCTCAGCCCCAGCATTTT.